This T cell receptor (beta chain) came from a study of cytomegalovirus exposure and HLA in healthy donors. In the PCR, 60 Vbeta and 13 Jbeta primers were used. The repertoire was sequenced with immunoSEQ multiplex PCR; TCRdb's copy has only in-frame clones and lacks some. The repertoire holds under 200,000 clones, with roughly four fifths as singletons. In its sample, this clone was seen once. Germline loops: CDR1 WSHSY, CDR2 SAAADI. V lost 7 bases and J lost 0, with 13 bases in between. CDR3 length: 15 residues. The source of this sequence is a woman aged 40 to 55 in good health and CMV-seronegative. The chain recombines TRBV10-2 with TRBJ1-3; maybe TRBD1 (6 bases). The sample was PBMCs. CDR3 sequence (DNA): TGCGCCAGCAAAGGACAGCTCCTCTCTGGAAACACCATATATTTT. This gives the protein CASKGQLLSGNTIYF.